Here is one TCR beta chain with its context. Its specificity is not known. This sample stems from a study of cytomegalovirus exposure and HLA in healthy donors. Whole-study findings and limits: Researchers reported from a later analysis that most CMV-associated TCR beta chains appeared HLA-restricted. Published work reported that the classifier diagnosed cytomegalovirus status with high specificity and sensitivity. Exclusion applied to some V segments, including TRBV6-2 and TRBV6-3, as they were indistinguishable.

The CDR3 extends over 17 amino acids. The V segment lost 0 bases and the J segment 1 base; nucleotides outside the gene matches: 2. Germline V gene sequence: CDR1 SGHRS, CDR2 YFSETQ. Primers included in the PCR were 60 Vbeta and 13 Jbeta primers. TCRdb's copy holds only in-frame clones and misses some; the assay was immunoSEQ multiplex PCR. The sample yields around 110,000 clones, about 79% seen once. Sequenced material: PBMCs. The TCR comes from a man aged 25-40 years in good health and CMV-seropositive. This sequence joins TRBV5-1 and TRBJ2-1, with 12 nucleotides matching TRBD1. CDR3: CASSLGDRGLSYNEQFF. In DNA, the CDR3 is TGCGCCAGCAGCTTGGGGGACAGGGGGCTTTCCTACAATGAGCAGTTCTTC.